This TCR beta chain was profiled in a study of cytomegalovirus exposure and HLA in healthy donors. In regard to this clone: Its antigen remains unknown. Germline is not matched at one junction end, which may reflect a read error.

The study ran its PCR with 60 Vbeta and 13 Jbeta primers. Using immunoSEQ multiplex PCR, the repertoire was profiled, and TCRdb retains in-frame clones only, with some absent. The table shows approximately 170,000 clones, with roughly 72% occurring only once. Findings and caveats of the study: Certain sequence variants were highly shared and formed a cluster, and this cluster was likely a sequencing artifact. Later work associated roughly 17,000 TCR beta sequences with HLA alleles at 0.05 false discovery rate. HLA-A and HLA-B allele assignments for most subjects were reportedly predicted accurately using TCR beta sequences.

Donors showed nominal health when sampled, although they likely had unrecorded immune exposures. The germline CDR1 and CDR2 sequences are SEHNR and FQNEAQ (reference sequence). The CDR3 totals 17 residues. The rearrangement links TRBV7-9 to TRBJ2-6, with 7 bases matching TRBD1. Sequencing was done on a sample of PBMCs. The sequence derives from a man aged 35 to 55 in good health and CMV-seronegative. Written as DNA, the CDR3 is TGTTCCAGCAGCTCCGCACAGGGGAGCTCTGGGGCCAACGTCCTGACTTTC. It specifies CSSSSAQGSSGANVLTF.